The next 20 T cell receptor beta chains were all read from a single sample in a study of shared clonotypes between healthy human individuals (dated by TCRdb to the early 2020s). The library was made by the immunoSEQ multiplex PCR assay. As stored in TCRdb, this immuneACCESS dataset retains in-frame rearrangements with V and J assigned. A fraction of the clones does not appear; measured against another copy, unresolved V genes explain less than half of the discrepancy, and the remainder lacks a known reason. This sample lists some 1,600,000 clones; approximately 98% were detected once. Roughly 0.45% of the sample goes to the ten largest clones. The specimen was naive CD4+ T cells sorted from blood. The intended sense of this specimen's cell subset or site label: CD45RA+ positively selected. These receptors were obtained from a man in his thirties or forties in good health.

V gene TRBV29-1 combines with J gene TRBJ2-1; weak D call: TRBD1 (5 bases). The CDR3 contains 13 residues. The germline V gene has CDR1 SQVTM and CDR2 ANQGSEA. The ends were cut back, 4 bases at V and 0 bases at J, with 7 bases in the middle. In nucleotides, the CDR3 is TGCAGCGTTGGACAGAGCTCCTACAATGAGCAGTTCTTC. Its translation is CSVGQSSYNEQFF.

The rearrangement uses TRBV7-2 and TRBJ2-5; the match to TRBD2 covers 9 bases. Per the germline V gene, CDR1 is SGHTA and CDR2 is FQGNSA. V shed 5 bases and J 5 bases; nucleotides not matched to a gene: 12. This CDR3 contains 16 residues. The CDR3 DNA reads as TGTGCCAGCAGCCTCCAGTGGCGGGAGGGCCGGGAGACCCAGTACTTC. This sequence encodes CASSLQWREGRETQYF. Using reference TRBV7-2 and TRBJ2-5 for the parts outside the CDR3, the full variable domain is GAGVSQSPSNKVTEKGKDVELRCDPISGHTALYWYRQSLGQGLEFLIYFQGNSAPDKSGLPSDRFSAERTGGSVSTLTIQRTQQEDSAVYLCASSLQWREGRETQYFGPGTRLLVL.

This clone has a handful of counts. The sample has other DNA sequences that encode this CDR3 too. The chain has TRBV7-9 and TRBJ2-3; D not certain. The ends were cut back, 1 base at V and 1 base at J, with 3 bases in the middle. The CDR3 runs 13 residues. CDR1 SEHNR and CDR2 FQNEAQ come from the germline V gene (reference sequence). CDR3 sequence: CASSLDGTDTQYF. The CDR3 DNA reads TGTGCCAGCAGCTTAGACGGCACAGATACGCAGTATTTT.

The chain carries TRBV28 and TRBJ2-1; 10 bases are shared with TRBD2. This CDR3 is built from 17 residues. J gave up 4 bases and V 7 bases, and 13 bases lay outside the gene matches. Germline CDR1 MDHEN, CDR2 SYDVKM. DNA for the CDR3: TGTGCCAGCAAGGATCTAGCGGGAGTAATGCGTTACAATGAGCAGTTCTTC. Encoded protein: CASKDLAGVMRYNEQFF.

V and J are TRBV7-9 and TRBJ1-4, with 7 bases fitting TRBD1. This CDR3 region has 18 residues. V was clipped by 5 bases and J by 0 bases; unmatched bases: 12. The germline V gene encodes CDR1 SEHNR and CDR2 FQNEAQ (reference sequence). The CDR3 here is CASSPRPRQGPTNEKLFF. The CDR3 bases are TGTGCCAGCAGCCCGCGACCCAGACAGGGCCCAACTAATGAAAAACTGTTTTTT. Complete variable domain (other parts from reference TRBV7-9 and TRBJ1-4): DTGVSQNPRHKITKRGQNVTFRCDPISEHNRLYWYRQTLGQGPEFLTYFQNEAQLEKSRLLSDRFSAERPKGSFSTLEIQRTEQGDSAMYLCASSPRPRQGPTNEKLFFGSGTQLSVL.

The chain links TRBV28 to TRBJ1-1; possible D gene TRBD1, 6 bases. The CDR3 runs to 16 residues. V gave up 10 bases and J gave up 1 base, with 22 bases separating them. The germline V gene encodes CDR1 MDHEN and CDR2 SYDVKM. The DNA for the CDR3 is TGTGCCACCAAAGGGGGGCTGCGGGCAGCGAACACTGAAGCTTTCTTT. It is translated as CATKGGLRAANTEAFF.

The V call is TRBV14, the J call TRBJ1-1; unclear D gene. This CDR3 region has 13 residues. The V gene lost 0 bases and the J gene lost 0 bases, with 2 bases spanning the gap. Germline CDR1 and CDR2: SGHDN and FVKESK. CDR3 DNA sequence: TGTGCCAGCAGCCAAGATTTGAACACTGAAGCTTTCTTT. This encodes CASSQDLNTEAFF.

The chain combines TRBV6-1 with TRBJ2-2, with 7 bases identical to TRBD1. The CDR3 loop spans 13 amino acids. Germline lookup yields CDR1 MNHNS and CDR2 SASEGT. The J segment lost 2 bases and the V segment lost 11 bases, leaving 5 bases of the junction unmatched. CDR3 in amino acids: CAPGDSNTGELFF. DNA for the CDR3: TGTGCCCCCGGGGACAGCAACACCGGGGAGCTGTTTTTT.

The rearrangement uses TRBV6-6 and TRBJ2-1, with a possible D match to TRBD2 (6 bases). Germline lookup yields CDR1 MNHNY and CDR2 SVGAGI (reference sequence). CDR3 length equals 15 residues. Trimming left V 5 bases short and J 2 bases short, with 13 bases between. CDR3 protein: CASSTAGLTYNEQFF. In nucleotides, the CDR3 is TGTGCCAGCAGTACTGCGGGACTCACCTACAATGAGCAGTTCTTC.

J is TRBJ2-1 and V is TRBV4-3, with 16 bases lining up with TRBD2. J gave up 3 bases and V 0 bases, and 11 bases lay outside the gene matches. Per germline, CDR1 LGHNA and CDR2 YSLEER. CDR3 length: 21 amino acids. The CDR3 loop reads CASSQDLPGLAGGRYYNEQFF. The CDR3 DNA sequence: TGCGCCAGCAGCCAAGATCTCCCGGGACTAGCGGGAGGGAGGTACTACAATGAGCAGTTCTTC.

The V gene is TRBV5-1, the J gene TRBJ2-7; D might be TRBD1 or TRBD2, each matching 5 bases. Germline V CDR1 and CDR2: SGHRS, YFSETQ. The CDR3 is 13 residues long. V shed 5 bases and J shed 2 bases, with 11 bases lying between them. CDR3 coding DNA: TGCGCCAGCAGACGGGACGTTACCTACGAGCAGTACTTC. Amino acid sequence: CASRRDVTYEQYF.

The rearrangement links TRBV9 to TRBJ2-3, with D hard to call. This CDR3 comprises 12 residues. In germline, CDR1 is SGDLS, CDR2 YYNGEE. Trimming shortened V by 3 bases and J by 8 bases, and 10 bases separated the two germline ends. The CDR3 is CASSADWSTQYF. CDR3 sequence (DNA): TGTGCCAGCAGCGCCGATTGGAGTACGCAGTATTTT.

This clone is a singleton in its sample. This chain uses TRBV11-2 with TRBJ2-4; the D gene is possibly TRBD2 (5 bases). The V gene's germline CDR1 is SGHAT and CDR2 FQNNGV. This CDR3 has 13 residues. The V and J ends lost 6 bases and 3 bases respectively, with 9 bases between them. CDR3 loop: CASRGGGKNIQYF. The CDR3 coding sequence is TGTGCCAGCAGAGGAGGTGGCAAAAACATTCAGTACTTC. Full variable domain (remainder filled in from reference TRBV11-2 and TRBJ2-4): EAGVAQSPRYKIIEKRQSVAFWCNPISGHATLYWYQQILGQGPKLLIQFQNNGVVDDSQLPKDRFSAERLKGVDSTLKIQPAKLEDSAVYLCASRGGGKNIQYFGAGTRLSVL.

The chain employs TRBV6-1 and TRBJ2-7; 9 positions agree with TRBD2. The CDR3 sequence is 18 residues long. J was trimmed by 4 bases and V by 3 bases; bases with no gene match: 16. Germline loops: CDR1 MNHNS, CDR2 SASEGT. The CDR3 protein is CASSDLTLMSGGRYEQYF. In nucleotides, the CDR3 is TGTGCCAGCAGTGACCTCACCCTGATGAGCGGGGGGAGATACGAGCAGTACTTC.

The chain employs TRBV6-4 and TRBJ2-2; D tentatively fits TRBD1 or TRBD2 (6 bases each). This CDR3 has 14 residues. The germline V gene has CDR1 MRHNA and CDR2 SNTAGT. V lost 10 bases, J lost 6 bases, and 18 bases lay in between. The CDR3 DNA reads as TGTGCCACCCGCCAGGGGAGGCGGTCCGGGGAGCTGTTTTTT. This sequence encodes CATRQGRRSGELFF.

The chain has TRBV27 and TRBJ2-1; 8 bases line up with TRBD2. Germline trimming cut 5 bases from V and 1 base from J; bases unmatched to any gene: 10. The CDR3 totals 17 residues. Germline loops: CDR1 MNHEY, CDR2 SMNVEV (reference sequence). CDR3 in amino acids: CASSGVWLAGSYNEQFF. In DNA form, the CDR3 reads TGTGCCAGCAGTGGGGTGTGGCTAGCGGGTTCCTACAATGAGCAGTTCTTC.

The CDR3 coding sequence is TGCGCCAGCAGCTCGACAGGGGGAGAAGAGACCCAGTACTTC. Its protein is CASSSTGGEETQYF. This chain uses TRBV5-1 with TRBJ2-5, with 9 bases identical to TRBD1. This CDR3 contains 14 residues. V gave up 3 bases and J gave up 3 bases; unmatched junction bases: 3. CDR1 is SGHRS, CDR2 YFSETQ, per germline.

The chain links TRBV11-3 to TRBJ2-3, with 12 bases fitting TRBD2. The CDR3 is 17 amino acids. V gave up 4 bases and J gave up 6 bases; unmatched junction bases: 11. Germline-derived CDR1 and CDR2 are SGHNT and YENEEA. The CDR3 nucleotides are TGTGCCAGCAGCTCGCGACTAGCGGGAGTCAGTTCTGATACGCAGTATTTT. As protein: CASSSRLAGVSSDTQYF.

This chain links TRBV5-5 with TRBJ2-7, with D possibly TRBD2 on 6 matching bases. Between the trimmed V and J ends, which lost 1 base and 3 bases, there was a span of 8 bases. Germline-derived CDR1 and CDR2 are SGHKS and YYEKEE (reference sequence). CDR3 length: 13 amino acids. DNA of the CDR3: TGTGCCAGCAGCTTGCAGGGACTCTACGAGCAGTACTTC. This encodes CASSLQGLYEQYF.

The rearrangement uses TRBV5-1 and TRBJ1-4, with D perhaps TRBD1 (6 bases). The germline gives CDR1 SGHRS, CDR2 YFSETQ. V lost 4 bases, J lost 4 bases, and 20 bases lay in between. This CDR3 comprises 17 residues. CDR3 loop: CASSTHPRQADNEKLFF. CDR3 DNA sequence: TGCGCCAGCAGCACGCACCCCCGACAGGCCGATAATGAAAAACTGTTTTTT.